This entry lists 7 T cell receptor beta chains sequenced from one sample in a study of T cells in Graves' hyperthyroidism and ophthalmopathy. From RNA transcripts, TCR beta CDR3 regions were amplified. RT-PCR in the first round (using the HTBI primer set) targeted the TCR CDR3. Via MiXCR, TCRdb re-called the multiplex PCR reads, giving one row per CDR3 protein. The sample shows a few hundred thousand distinct CDR3 sequences, approximately 15% of them seen only once. The sample comprised blood. Source of these receptors: a woman aged 30 to 39 with Graves' hyperthyroidism.

The chain uses TRBV10-1 and TRBJ1-4, with D maybe TRBD1 (6 bases). The CDR3 has 14 residues. Trimming shortened V by 0 bases and J by 7 bases, and 9 bases separated the two germline ends. The germline CDR1 and CDR2 sequences are WNHNN and SYGVQD (reference sequence). CDR3 nucleotide sequence: TGCGCCAGCAGTGAGTCCAGGGGTGGTGAAAAACTGTTTTTT. Translating it yields CASSESRGGEKLFF.

This clonotype was found once. This chain uses TRBV5-1 with TRBJ1-2, with TRBD1 identical over 7 bases. The CDR3 is 14 residues long. V trimming: 0 bases; J trimming: 6 bases; junction bases outside the gene matches: 5. CDR1 is SGHRS, CDR2 YFSETQ, per germline. CDR3 sequence (DNA): TGCGCCAGCAGCTTGGCCTTGACAGGGAATGGCTACACCTTC. This gives the protein CASSLALTGNGYTF.

In this sample, this clonotype turned up a few times. This sequence joins TRBV5-5 and TRBJ1-4; D may be TRBD1 (6 bases). CDR1 and CDR2 from the germline V gene are SGHKS and YYEKEE (reference sequence). This CDR3 contains 14 residues. Deletions cut 3 bases from V and 8 bases from J, with 14 bases between. CDR3 region: CASSSSGVEEKLFF. Written as DNA, the CDR3 is TGTGCCAGCAGCTCGTCAGGGGTTGAAGAAAAACTGTTTTTT.

This clonotype has a handful of counts. The V and J genes are TRBV6-1 and TRBJ1-3; TRBD1 might be the D (5 bases). V shed 2 bases and J shed 0 bases, with 8 bases lying between them. Germline V gives CDR1 MNHNS, CDR2 SASEGT. The CDR3 is 15 residues long. The CDR3 DNA sequence: TGTGCCAGCAGTGAATCAGGGTTCTCTGGAAACACCATATATTTT. It is translated as CASSESGFSGNTIYF.

This clonotype was seen ten or more times. The chain recombines TRBV5-1 with TRBJ1-1; perhaps TRBD1 as D (5 bases). Germline V gene sequence: CDR1 SGHRS, CDR2 YFSETQ. The ends were cut back, 0 bases at V and 3 bases at J, with 12 bases in the middle. The CDR3 totals 15 residues. The CDR3 reads CASSLGGVGDTEAFF. In DNA form, the CDR3 reads TGCGCCAGCAGCTTGGGAGGGGTCGGGGACACTGAAGCTTTCTTT.

V is TRBV9 and J is TRBJ2-5; 9 bases map to TRBD1. Germline assignment: CDR1 SGDLS and CDR2 YYNGEE. With V trimmed by 0 bases and J by 2 bases, 14 bases remained unmatched. There are 19 residues in the CDR3. CDR3 sequence (DNA): TGTGCCAGCAGCGTAGCCCTCGGGACAGGGATGATCATACAAGAGACCCAGTACTTC. The encoded protein is CASSVALGTGMIIQETQYF.

This chain connects TRBV20-1 to TRBJ1-3, with TRBD1 identical over 10 bases. V was clipped by 3 bases and J by 0 bases; unmatched bases: 17. The CDR3 has 20 amino acids. Germline CDR1 and CDR2: DFQATT and SNEGSKA (reference sequence). DNA of the CDR3: TGCAGTGCTAGTCACATATTAGGGCCGGGACAGGGGAGCTCTGGAAACACCATATATTTT. Translation: CSASHILGPGQGSSGNTIYF.